The 8 T cell receptor beta chains in this list originate from one sample, sequenced in a study of shared clonotypes between healthy human individuals. Generated by immunoSEQ multiplex PCR, the TCRdb table keeps only in-frame clones and is missing some. Among 470,000 or so clones listed, roughly 80% were seen once. The sample was PBMCs. Receptors were obtained from a woman aged 40 to 50 in good health. Some clones in this sample may be carry-over from other donors' samples.

This clone showed up just once. V usage is TRBV29-1 and J usage is TRBJ1-2, with a weak D call TRBD1 (6 bases). The V end was cut by 6 bases, the J end by 4 bases, with 15 bases between. The CDR3 covers 13 residues. CDR1 SQVTM and CDR2 ANQGSEA come from the germline V gene. CDR3 DNA sequence: TGCAGCGTAACCCTGACAGGCTCCTATGGCTACACCTTC. Protein product: CSVTLTGSYGYTF.

The chain is built from TRBV5-4 and TRBJ1-1, with TRBD1 matching over 10 bases. V gave up 4 bases and J gave up 5 bases; unmatched junction bases: 8. Per germline, CDR1 SGHNT and CDR2 YYREEE (reference sequence). The CDR3 contains 15 residues. The CDR3 sequence: CASSQTTGGRTEAFF. CDR3 bases: TGTGCCAGCAGCCAAACGACAGGGGGCAGGACTGAAGCTTTCTTT.

A remark on this clone: A far larger clone lies a single base away; this is likely a read error. Different DNA sequences within this sample yield the same CDR3. This rearrangement joins TRBV7-2 to TRBJ1-2; D unresolved. The CDR3 loop spans 12 amino acids. Trimming pared 2 bases from V and 4 bases from J, leaving 5 bases between. From germline, CDR1 is SGHTA and CDR2 FQGNSA. The CDR3 is CASSLSGYGYTF. The CDR3 region has the DNA TGTGCCAGCAGCTTATCTGGCTATGGCTACACCTTC. The full variable domain, with the rest looked up from reference TRBV7-2 and TRBJ1-2, is GAGVSQSPSNKVTEKGKDVELRCDPISGHTALYWYRQSLGQGLEFLIYFQGNSAPDKSGLPSDRFSAERTGGSVSTLTIQRTQQEDSAVYLCASSLSGYGYTFGSGTRLTVV.

The rearrangement links TRBV11-3 to TRBJ2-3; D unresolved. The CDR3 is 13 amino acids. Trimming pared 5 bases from V and 1 base from J, leaving 7 bases between. Germline V lookup: CDR1 SGHNT, CDR2 YENEEA. The CDR3 loop reads CASSLQGTDTQYF. CDR3 in DNA: TGTGCCAGCAGCCTTCAGGGCACAGATACGCAGTATTTT. Supplemented by reference TRBV11-3 and TRBJ2-3, the full variable domain reads EAGVVQSPRYKIIEKKQPVAFWCNPISGHNTLYWYLQNLGQGPELLIRYENEEAVDDSQLPKDRFSAERLKGVDSTLKIQPAELGDSAVYLCASSLQGTDTQYFGPGTRLTVL.

This clone appeared a single time. V gene TRBV9 combines with J gene TRBJ2-1, with 8 bases fitting TRBD1. CDR1 SGDLS and CDR2 YYNGEE come from the germline V gene. This CDR3 has 15 residues. Losses at the gene ends were 4 bases for V and 5 bases for J; bases not matched to a gene: 8. CDR3 DNA sequence: TGTGCCAGCAGCCTGGGAGGACAGGGCCACAATGAGCAGTTCTTC. Its translation: CASSLGGQGHNEQFF.

As to this clone: A read error is likely here: a far larger clone is one base away. The chain employs TRBV6-1 and TRBJ1-5, with a weak D call TRBD1 (6 bases). Per germline, CDR1 MNHNS and CDR2 SASEGT. This CDR3 is built from 15 residues. V lost 8 bases and J lost 0, with 14 bases in between. The CDR3 loop is CASGRGHGSNQPQHF. CDR3 bases: TGTGCCAGCGGGAGGGGACATGGTAGCAATCAGCCCCAGCATTTT.

A remark on this clone: In the same sample, other DNA sequences code for this CDR3. V usage is TRBV5-1 and J usage is TRBJ2-5, with TRBD2 identical over 11 bases. Germline trimming cut 0 bases from V and 5 bases from J; bases unmatched to any gene: 3. The CDR3 length is 15 residues. The germline gives CDR1 SGHRS, CDR2 YFSETQ. The CDR3 DNA reads as TGCGCCAGCAGCTTGGCCCTAGCGGGAGGTGAGACCCAGTACTTC. It specifies CASSLALAGGETQYF.

In its sample, this clone was seen a few times. The CDR3 is CAWSVLAGPREQYF. The CDR3 DNA sequence: TGTGCCTGGAGTGTACTGGCGGGACCTCGCGAGCAGTACTTC. The chain couples TRBV30 to TRBJ2-7; tentative D call: TRBD2 (6 bases). Trimming left V 0 bases short and J 6 bases short, with 15 bases between. CDR1 is GTSNPN and CDR2 is SVGIG in the germline V gene (reference sequence). The CDR3 sequence is 14 residues long.